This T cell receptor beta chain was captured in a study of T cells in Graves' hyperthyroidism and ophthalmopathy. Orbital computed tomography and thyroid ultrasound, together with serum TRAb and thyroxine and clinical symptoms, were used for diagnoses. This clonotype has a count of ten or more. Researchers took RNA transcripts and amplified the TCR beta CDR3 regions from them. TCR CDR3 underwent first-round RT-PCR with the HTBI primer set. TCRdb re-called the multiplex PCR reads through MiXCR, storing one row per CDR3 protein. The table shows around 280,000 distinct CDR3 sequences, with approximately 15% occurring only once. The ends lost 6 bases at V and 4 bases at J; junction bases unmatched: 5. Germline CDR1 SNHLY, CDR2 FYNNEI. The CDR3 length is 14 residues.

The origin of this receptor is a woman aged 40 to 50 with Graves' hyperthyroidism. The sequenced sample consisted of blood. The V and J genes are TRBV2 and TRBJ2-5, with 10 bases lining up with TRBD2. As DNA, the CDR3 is TGTGCCAGCAGCGCGGGACTAGCGCGAGAGACCCAGTACTTC. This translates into CASSAGLARETQYF.